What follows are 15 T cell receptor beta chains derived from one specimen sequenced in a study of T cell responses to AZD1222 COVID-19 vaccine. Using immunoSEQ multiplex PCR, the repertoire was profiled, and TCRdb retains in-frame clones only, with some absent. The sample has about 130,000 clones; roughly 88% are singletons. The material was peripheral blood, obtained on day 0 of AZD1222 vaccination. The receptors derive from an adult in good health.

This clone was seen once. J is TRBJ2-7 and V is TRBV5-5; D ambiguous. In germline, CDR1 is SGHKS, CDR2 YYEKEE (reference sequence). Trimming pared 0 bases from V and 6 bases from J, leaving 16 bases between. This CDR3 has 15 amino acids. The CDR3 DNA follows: TGTGCCAGCAGCTTGGATCGGCAGGACCCCGGCGAGCAGTACTTC. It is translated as CASSLDRQDPGEQYF.

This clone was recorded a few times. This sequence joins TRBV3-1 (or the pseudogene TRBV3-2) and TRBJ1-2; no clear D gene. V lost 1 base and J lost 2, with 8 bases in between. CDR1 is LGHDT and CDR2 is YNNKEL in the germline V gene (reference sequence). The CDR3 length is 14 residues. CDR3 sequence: CASSQVGRNYGYTF. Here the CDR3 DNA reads TGTGCCAGCAGCCAAGTCGGGAGGAACTATGGCTACACCTTC.

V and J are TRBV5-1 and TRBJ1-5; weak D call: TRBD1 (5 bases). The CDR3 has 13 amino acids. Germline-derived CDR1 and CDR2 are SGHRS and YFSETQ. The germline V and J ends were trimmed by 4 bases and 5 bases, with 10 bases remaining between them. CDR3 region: CASSITGDQPQHF. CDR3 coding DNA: TGCGCCAGCAGCATCACAGGAGATCAGCCCCAGCATTTT.

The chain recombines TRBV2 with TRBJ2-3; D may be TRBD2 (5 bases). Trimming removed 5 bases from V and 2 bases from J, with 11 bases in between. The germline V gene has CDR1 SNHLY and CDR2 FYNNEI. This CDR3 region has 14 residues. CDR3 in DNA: TGTGCCAGCAGTTTTCTAGCACCCACAGATACGCAGTATTTT. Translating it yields CASSFLAPTDTQYF. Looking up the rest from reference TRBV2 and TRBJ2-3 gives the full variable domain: EPEVTQTPSHQVTQMGQEVILRCVPISNHLYFYWYRQILGQKVEFLVSFYNNEISEKSEIFDDQFSVERPDGSNFTLKIRSTKLEDSAMYFCASSFLAPTDTQYFGPGTRLTVL.

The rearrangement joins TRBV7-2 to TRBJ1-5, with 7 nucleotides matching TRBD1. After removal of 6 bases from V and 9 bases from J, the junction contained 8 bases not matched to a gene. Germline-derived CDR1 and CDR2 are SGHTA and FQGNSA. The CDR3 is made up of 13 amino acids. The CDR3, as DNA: TGTGCCAGCAGTTCAGGGGGGGGATTGCCCCAGCATTTT. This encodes CASSSGGGLPQHF.

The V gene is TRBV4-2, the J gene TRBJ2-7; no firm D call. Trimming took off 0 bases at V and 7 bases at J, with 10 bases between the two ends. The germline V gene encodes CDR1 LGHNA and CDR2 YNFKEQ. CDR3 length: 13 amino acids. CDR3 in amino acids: CASSQDRRREQYF. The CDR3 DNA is TGTGCCAGCAGCCAAGATAGGCGCCGAGAGCAGTACTTC.

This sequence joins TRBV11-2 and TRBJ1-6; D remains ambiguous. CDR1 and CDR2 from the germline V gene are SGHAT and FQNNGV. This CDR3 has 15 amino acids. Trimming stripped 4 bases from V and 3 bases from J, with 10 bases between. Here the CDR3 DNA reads TGTGCCAGCAGCTCCGGACGGAACTATAATTCACCCCTCCACTTT. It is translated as CASSSGRNYNSPLHF.

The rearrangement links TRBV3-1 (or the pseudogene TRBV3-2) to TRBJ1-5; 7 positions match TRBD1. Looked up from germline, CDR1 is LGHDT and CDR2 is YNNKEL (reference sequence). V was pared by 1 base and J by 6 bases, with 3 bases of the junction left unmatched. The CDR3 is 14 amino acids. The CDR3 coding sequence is TGTGCCAGCAGCCAAGCGTCAGGGGGTCAGCCCCAGCATTTT. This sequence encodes CASSQASGGQPQHF.

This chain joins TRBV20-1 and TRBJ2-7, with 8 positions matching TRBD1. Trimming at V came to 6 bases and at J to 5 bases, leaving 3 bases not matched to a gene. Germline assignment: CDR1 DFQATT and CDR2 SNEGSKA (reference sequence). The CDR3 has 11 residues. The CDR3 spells CSADRGNEQYF. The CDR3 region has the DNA TGCAGTGCCGACAGGGGAAACGAGCAGTACTTC.

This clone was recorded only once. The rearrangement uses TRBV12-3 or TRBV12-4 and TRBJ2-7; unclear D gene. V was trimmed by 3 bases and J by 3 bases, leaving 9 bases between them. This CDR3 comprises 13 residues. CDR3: CASSLGSYYEQYF. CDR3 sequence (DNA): TGTGCCAGCAGTTTGGGCTCTTACTACGAGCAGTACTTC.

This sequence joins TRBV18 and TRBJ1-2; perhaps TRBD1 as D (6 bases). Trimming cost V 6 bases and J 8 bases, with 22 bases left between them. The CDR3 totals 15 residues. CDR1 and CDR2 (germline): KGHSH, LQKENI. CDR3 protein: CASSPPGETTGGYTF. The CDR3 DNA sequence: TGTGCCAGCTCTCCCCCCGGGGAGACAACAGGGGGCTACACCTTC.

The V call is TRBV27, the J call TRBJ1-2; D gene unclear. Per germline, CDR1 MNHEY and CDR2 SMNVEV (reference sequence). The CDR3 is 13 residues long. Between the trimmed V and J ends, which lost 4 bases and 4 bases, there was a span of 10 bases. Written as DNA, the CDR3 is TGTGCCAGCAGTTCCGCGGAACGCTATGGCTACACCTTC. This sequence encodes CASSSAERYGYTF.

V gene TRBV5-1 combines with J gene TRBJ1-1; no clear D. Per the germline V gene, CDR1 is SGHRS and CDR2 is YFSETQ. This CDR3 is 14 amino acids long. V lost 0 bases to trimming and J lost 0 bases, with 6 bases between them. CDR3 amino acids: CASSLGTVNTEAFF. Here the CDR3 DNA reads TGCGCCAGCAGCTTGGGAACAGTGAACACTGAAGCTTTCTTT.

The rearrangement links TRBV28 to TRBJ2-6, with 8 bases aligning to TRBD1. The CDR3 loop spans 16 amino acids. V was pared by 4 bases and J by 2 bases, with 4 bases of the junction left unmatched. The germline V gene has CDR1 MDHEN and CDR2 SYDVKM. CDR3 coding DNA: TGTGCCAGCAGTTACACAGGGGGTACTGGGGCCAACGTCCTGACTTTC. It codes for CASSYTGGTGANVLTF.

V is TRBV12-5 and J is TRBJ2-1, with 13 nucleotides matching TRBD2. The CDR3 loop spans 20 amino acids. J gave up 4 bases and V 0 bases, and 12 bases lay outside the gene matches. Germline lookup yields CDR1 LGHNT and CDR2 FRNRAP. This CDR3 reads CASGLVRGLAGSFSYNEQFF. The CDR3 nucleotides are TGTGCTAGTGGTTTGGTACGGGGACTAGCGGGATCCTTTAGTTACAATGAGCAGTTCTTC.